These T cell receptor beta chains were read from a single sample in a study of neurological immune-mediated disorders. TCRdb processed the 5' RACE reads anew with MiXCR; each CDR3 protein has one entry. The data show some 37,000 distinct CDR3 sequences, 13% to 15% seen once. Sequenced input: PBMCs. Receptor source: a woman in her 50s with HTLV-1-associated myelopathy (HAM/TSP). Each CDR3 is given with its conserved first and last residue. D genes are given only for firm matches. A clone size is listed for some rows: how often the clone was seen (once, few, many), or a class if it is expanded.

j_gene: TRBJ2-2; v_gene: TRBV10-1; abundance: .; d_gene: .; CDR3aa: CASSEHGRNTGELFF; CDR3nt: TGCGCCAGCAGTGAACACGGCCGGAACACCGGGGAGCTGTTTTTT
j_gene: TRBJ2-5; v_gene: TRBV29-1; abundance: .; d_gene: .; CDR3aa: CSGIDGETQYF; CDR3nt: TGCAGCGGCATCGACGGCGAGACCCAGTACTTC
j_gene: TRBJ1-5; v_gene: TRBV7-2; abundance: many; d_gene: .; CDR3aa: CASSLDRNQPQHF; CDR3nt: TGTGCCAGCAGCTTAGACCGGAATCAGCCCCAGCATTTT
j_gene: TRBJ2-4; v_gene: TRBV6-2/TRBV6-3; abundance: many; d_gene: TRBD2; CDR3aa: CASSSGLVPQYF; CDR3nt: TGTGCCAGCAGTTCCGGACTAGTTCCTCAGTACTTC
j_gene: TRBJ2-7; v_gene: TRBV7-2; abundance: .; d_gene: .; CDR3aa: CASSLAGPNEQYF; CDR3nt: TGTGCCAGCAGCTTAGCGGGACCCAATGAGCAGTACTTC
j_gene: TRBJ1-5; v_gene: TRBV7-9; abundance: many; d_gene: TRBD1; CDR3aa: CASSLEGQGFQPQHF; CDR3nt: TGTGCCAGCAGCTTAGAGGGACAGGGGTTTCAGCCCCAGCATTTT
j_gene: TRBJ2-2; v_gene: TRBV5-1; abundance: many; d_gene: .; CDR3aa: CASSADLLGGELFF; CDR3nt: TGCGCCAGCAGCGCAGACCTATTGGGCGGGGAGCTGTTTTTT
j_gene: TRBJ2-4; v_gene: TRBV12-3/TRBV12-4; abundance: many; d_gene: .; CDR3aa: CASSSTGALNIQYF; CDR3nt: TGTGCCAGCAGTTCCACAGGAGCCTTAAACATTCAGTACTTC
j_gene: TRBJ1-3; v_gene: TRBV6-2/TRBV6-3; abundance: many; d_gene: .; CDR3aa: CATLDDGNTIYF; CDR3nt: TGTGCCACCCTGGACGACGGAAACACCATATATTTT
j_gene: TRBJ2-6; v_gene: TRBV12-3/TRBV12-4; abundance: many; d_gene: .; CDR3aa: CASSLPPVWRAGANVLTF; CDR3nt: TGTGCCAGCAGTCTCCCCCCTGTGTGGAGGGCCGGGGCCAACGTCCTGACTTTC
j_gene: TRBJ2-1; v_gene: TRBV12-3/TRBV12-4; abundance: many; d_gene: .; CDR3aa: CASSSDGGTYNEQFF; CDR3nt: TGTGCCAGCAGTTCCGACGGGGGCACATACAATGAGCAGTTCTTC
j_gene: TRBJ1-6; v_gene: TRBV4-2; abundance: once; d_gene: TRBD1; CDR3aa: CASSPRQGGDSPLHF; CDR3nt: TGTGCCAGCAGCCCCCGACAGGGTGGAGACTCACCCCTCCACTTT
j_gene: TRBJ1-1; v_gene: TRBV10-3; abundance: many; d_gene: TRBD1; CDR3aa: CAIRQGLVNTEAFF; CDR3nt: TGTGCCATCCGACAGGGCTTAGTGAACACTGAAGCTTTCTTT
j_gene: TRBJ2-3; v_gene: TRBV7-2; abundance: many; d_gene: TRBD2; CDR3aa: CASSSRTRGTDTQYF; CDR3nt: TGTGCCAGCAGCTCTCGGACTAGGGGCACAGATACGCAGTATTTT
j_gene: TRBJ1-1; v_gene: TRBV29-1; abundance: many; d_gene: .; CDR3aa: CSVARGAGTEAFF; CDR3nt: TGCAGCGTTGCCAGGGGCGCGGGCACTGAAGCTTTCTTT
j_gene: TRBJ2-5; v_gene: TRBV10-3; abundance: .; d_gene: TRBD2; CDR3aa: CAIRSSGGGQETQYF; CDR3nt: TGTGCCATTCGCTCTAGCGGGGGGGGCCAAGAGACCCAGTACTTC
j_gene: TRBJ2-2; v_gene: TRBV30; abundance: .; d_gene: TRBD1; CDR3aa: CARGQGAGELFF; CDR3nt: TGTGCCCGGGGACAGGGGGCCGGGGAGCTGTTTTTT
j_gene: TRBJ1-2; v_gene: TRBV25-1; abundance: many; d_gene: .; CDR3aa: CASSPRTGTLTNYGYTF; CDR3nt: TGTGCCAGCAGTCCGCGGACGGGCACCCTCACTAACTATGGCTACACCTTC
j_gene: TRBJ1-5; v_gene: TRBV2; abundance: medium-sized; d_gene: .; CDR3aa: CASSGEGGEPRIDQPQHF; CDR3nt: TGTGCCAGCAGTGGGGAGGGGGGGGAGCCCAGGATCGATCAGCCCCAGCATTTT
j_gene: TRBJ1-3; v_gene: TRBV12-3/TRBV12-4; abundance: .; d_gene: TRBD1; CDR3aa: CASRSDRGANTIYF; CDR3nt: TGTGCCAGCAGATCTGACAGGGGAGCAAACACCATATATTTT
j_gene: TRBJ2-5; v_gene: TRBV5-1; abundance: many; d_gene: .; CDR3aa: CASRAATGRTETQYF; CDR3nt: TGCGCCAGCAGAGCCGCGACAGGCCGGACAGAGACCCAGTACTTC
j_gene: TRBJ1-3; v_gene: TRBV6-1; abundance: .; d_gene: .; CDR3aa: CVSSEYVAGSGRNTIYF; CDR3nt: TGTGTCAGCAGTGAATACGTGGCAGGGTCTGGTCGAAACACCATATATTTT
j_gene: TRBJ2-6; v_gene: TRBV18; abundance: many; d_gene: .; CDR3aa: CASSFRTDLLGANVLTF; CDR3nt: TGTGCCAGCTCATTTAGGACGGACCTTCTCGGGGCCAACGTCCTGACTTTC
j_gene: TRBJ1-1; v_gene: TRBV12-3/TRBV12-4; abundance: many; d_gene: .; CDR3aa: CASSLHPAYTEAFF; CDR3nt: TGTGCCAGCAGTCTACACCCAGCATACACTGAAGCTTTCTTT
j_gene: TRBJ2-2; v_gene: TRBV6-5; abundance: once; d_gene: .; CDR3aa: CVNSLRNTGELFF; CDR3nt: TGTGTCAACAGCCTCCGAAACACCGGGGAGCTGTTTTTT
j_gene: TRBJ1-1; v_gene: TRBV7-2; abundance: many; d_gene: .; CDR3aa: CASSLGGVNTEAFF; CDR3nt: TGTGCCAGCAGTTTAGGGGGGGTTAACACTGAAGCTTTCTTT
j_gene: TRBJ1-2; v_gene: TRBV30; abundance: many; d_gene: .; CDR3aa: CAWRGTGGDGYTF; CDR3nt: TGTGCCTGGAGGGGGACGGGTGGCGATGGCTACACCTTC
j_gene: TRBJ2-1; v_gene: TRBV5-1; abundance: .; d_gene: .; CDR3aa: CASSPGAGFSDAQFF; CDR3nt: TGCGCCAGCAGTCCTGGGGCCGGGTTTAGCGATGCGCAGTTCTTC
j_gene: TRBJ2-7; v_gene: TRBV5-6; abundance: many; d_gene: .; CDR3aa: CASSLDRASFTYEQYF; CDR3nt: TGTGCCAGCAGCTTGGATCGAGCCTCTTTCACCTACGAGCAGTACTTC
j_gene: TRBJ2-7; v_gene: TRBV6-2/TRBV6-3; abundance: many; d_gene: .; CDR3aa: CASSTTGEQYF; CDR3nt: TGTGCCAGCAGTACCACAGGAGAGCAGTACTTC
j_gene: TRBJ1-3; v_gene: TRBV5-1; abundance: many; d_gene: .; CDR3aa: CASSPQVGKENTIYF; CDR3nt: TGCGCCAGCAGCCCACAGGTCGGAAAGGAAAACACCATATATTTT
j_gene: TRBJ2-1; v_gene: TRBV5-1; abundance: many; d_gene: TRBD1; CDR3aa: CASSSGQPNNEQFF; CDR3nt: TGCGCCAGCAGCTCGGGACAGCCAAACAATGAGCAGTTCTTC
j_gene: TRBJ2-1; v_gene: TRBV10-3; abundance: many; d_gene: TRBD1; CDR3aa: CAISGSGTGSGNEQFF; CDR3nt: TGTGCCATCAGTGGCTCCGGGACAGGGTCGGGTAATGAGCAGTTCTTC
j_gene: TRBJ1-1; v_gene: TRBV4-3; abundance: .; d_gene: .; CDR3aa: CASNQVGSMNTEAFF; CDR3nt: TGCGCCAGCAACCAAGTGGGGAGCATGAACACTGAAGCTTTCTTT
j_gene: TRBJ1-5; v_gene: TRBV4-1; abundance: many; d_gene: .; CDR3aa: CASSQALNQPQHF; CDR3nt: TGCGCCAGCAGCCAAGCGTTGAATCAGCCCCAGCATTTT
j_gene: TRBJ1-2; v_gene: TRBV9; abundance: many; d_gene: TRBD1; CDR3aa: CASSPGTAFYGYTF; CDR3nt: TGTGCCAGCAGCCCCGGGACAGCATTTTATGGCTACACCTTC
j_gene: TRBJ2-1; v_gene: TRBV5-1; abundance: many; d_gene: TRBD2; CDR3aa: CASKRGGVNEQFF; CDR3nt: TGCGCCAGCAAGCGGGGGGGCGTCAATGAGCAGTTCTTC
j_gene: TRBJ1-1; v_gene: TRBV6-2/TRBV6-3; abundance: many; d_gene: TRBD1; CDR3aa: CASRPLGQTKSEAFF; CDR3nt: TGTGCCAGCAGGCCCCTGGGACAGACGAAATCTGAAGCTTTCTTT
j_gene: TRBJ1-2; v_gene: TRBV9; abundance: many; d_gene: TRBD1; CDR3aa: CASSLQGGVRDGYTF; CDR3nt: TGTGCCAGCAGCTTACAGGGGGGCGTCCGGGATGGCTACACCTTC
j_gene: TRBJ1-1; v_gene: TRBV20-1; abundance: many; d_gene: TRBD1; CDR3aa: CSVREEGQGSLRRFTEAFF; CDR3nt: TGCAGTGTTAGAGAAGAGGGACAGGGGTCCCTCCGGAGATTTACTGAAGCTTTCTTT